The rows below give T cell receptor beta chains drawn from one sample of a study of T cells after yellow fever vaccination. TCRdb used MiXCR to reprocess the 5' RACE reads, holding one entry per CDR3 protein. The profile shows 300,000 to 400,000 distinct CDR3 sequences, approximately 8% of them singletons. Sequencing used PBMCs, obtained about 41 days after the first yellow fever vaccination. Receptor source: a man aged 18 to 29 who received the YFV17D yellow fever vaccine. CDR3s include the opening cysteine and the closing phenylalanine or tryptophan. D genes are given only for firm matches. Part of the rows lack a size; the others show once, few, many or a class for expanded clones.

abundance: NA
j_gene: TRBJ1-1
d_gene: NA
v_gene: TRBV4-1
CDR3nt: TGCGCCAGCAGCCAAAGCGTCGCCCGCCCCAACACTGAAGCTTTCTTT
CDR3aa: CASSQSVARPNTEAFF

abundance: many
j_gene: TRBJ2-3
d_gene: TRBD2
v_gene: TRBV9
CDR3nt: TGTGCCAGCAGCCCCCTCAGCGGGGAGGTCATTACGCAGTATTTT
CDR3aa: CASSPLSGEVITQYF

abundance: few
j_gene: TRBJ1-1
d_gene: NA
v_gene: TRBV6-5
CDR3nt: TGTGCCAGCAGTTACTCCGGGGGCATCGCTTTCTTT
CDR3aa: CASSYSGGIAFF

abundance: few
j_gene: TRBJ2-1
d_gene: TRBD2
v_gene: TRBV7-2
CDR3nt: TGTGCCAGCAGCTTACGACTCACTAGCGGGGCCTACAATGAGCAGTTCTTC
CDR3aa: CASSLRLTSGAYNEQFF

abundance: many
j_gene: TRBJ1-2
d_gene: NA
v_gene: TRBV29-1
CDR3nt: TGCAGCGTTAACAGGGACTATGGCTACACCTTC
CDR3aa: CSVNRDYGYTF

abundance: NA
j_gene: TRBJ2-7
d_gene: NA
v_gene: TRBV18
CDR3nt: TGTGCCAGCTCACCGACCCGGGGAGGTAACGAGCAGTACTTC
CDR3aa: CASSPTRGGNEQYF

abundance: few
j_gene: TRBJ2-2
d_gene: TRBD2
v_gene: TRBV7-8
CDR3nt: TGTGCCAGCAGCGTACTAGCGGGGCCCGATACCGGGGAGCTGTTTTTT
CDR3aa: CASSVLAGPDTGELFF

abundance: few
j_gene: TRBJ1-2
d_gene: NA
v_gene: TRBV18
CDR3nt: TGTGCCAGCTCATGGGACACAACTTATGGCTACACCTTC
CDR3aa: CASSWDTTYGYTF

abundance: NA
j_gene: TRBJ2-3
d_gene: NA
v_gene: TRBV7-2
CDR3nt: TGTGCCAGCAGCTTAGTAGCCGTTTATACGCAGTATTTT
CDR3aa: CASSLVAVYTQYF

abundance: few
j_gene: TRBJ2-5
d_gene: NA
v_gene: TRBV18
CDR3nt: TGTGCCAGCTCACCAAACCGGGGCGACGGAGAGACCCAGTACTTC
CDR3aa: CASSPNRGDGETQYF

abundance: few
j_gene: TRBJ2-7
d_gene: TRBD1
v_gene: TRBV30
CDR3nt: TGTGCCTGGAGAAAGAGCTGGGGACAGGGGGCTTACGAGCAGTACTTC
CDR3aa: CAWRKSWGQGAYEQYF

abundance: NA
j_gene: TRBJ2-7
d_gene: NA
v_gene: TRBV12-3/TRBV12-4
CDR3nt: TGTGCCAGCCTTAGGGTTGGCTCCTACGAGCAGTACTTC
CDR3aa: CASLRVGSYEQYF

abundance: many
j_gene: TRBJ1-1
d_gene: TRBD1
v_gene: TRBV27
CDR3nt: TGTGCCAGCAGAGCCGGGGGACAGGGGGTTACCACTGAAGCTTTCTTT
CDR3aa: CASRAGGQGVTTEAFF

abundance: NA
j_gene: TRBJ1-4
d_gene: NA
v_gene: TRBV6-5
CDR3nt: TGTGCCAGCAGTTACTCTAGGGTTCGGGAAAAACTGTTTTTT
CDR3aa: CASSYSRVREKLFF

abundance: few
j_gene: TRBJ2-5
d_gene: TRBD2
v_gene: TRBV4-3
CDR3nt: TGCGCCAGCAGCCAAGGGGGGAGGGAGCAAGAGACCCAGTACTTC
CDR3aa: CASSQGGREQETQYF

abundance: few
j_gene: TRBJ1-2
d_gene: NA
v_gene: TRBV5-6
CDR3nt: TGTGCCAGCAGTCCCTTTTTCCAGGGCGCGGGCTACACCTTC
CDR3aa: CASSPFFQGAGYTF

abundance: NA
j_gene: TRBJ1-2
d_gene: NA
v_gene: TRBV19
CDR3nt: TGTGCCAGTAGTAAAAGGGAGAACTATGGCTACACCTTC
CDR3aa: CASSKRENYGYTF

abundance: NA
j_gene: TRBJ2-7
d_gene: NA
v_gene: TRBV5-4
CDR3nt: TGTGCCAGCAGTCCGGGACATGGATCTTCCTACGAGCAGTACTTC
CDR3aa: CASSPGHGSSYEQYF

abundance: NA
j_gene: TRBJ2-3
d_gene: NA
v_gene: TRBV11-2
CDR3nt: TGTGCCAGCAGCTTACTCCGGGGCACAGATACGCAGTATTTT
CDR3aa: CASSLLRGTDTQYF

abundance: NA
j_gene: TRBJ2-4
d_gene: NA
v_gene: TRBV6-2/TRBV6-3
CDR3nt: TGTGCCAGCAGCCCCGCAGGGACGGTAGCCAAAAACATTCAGTACTTC
CDR3aa: CASSPAGTVAKNIQYF

abundance: few
j_gene: TRBJ2-5
d_gene: NA
v_gene: TRBV4-3
CDR3nt: TGCGCCAGCAGCCAAGAGGGGTTCAGCGAGACCCAGTACTTC
CDR3aa: CASSQEGFSETQYF

abundance: NA
j_gene: TRBJ2-3
d_gene: NA
v_gene: TRBV7-2
CDR3nt: TGTGCCAGCAGCTTAGCGGGACCGGGGGATACGCAGTATTTT
CDR3aa: CASSLAGPGDTQYF

abundance: NA
j_gene: TRBJ2-2
d_gene: NA
v_gene: TRBV5-5
CDR3nt: TGTGCCAGCAGCTTGTTAACTCCAGGGACCGGGGAGCTGTTTTTT
CDR3aa: CASSLLTPGTGELFF

abundance: NA
j_gene: TRBJ2-1
d_gene: NA
v_gene: TRBV27
CDR3nt: TGTGCCAGCACCCCCCCCGGCCAGACGGGTGAGCAGTTCTTC
CDR3aa: CASTPPGQTGEQFF

abundance: many
j_gene: TRBJ1-4
d_gene: NA
v_gene: TRBV7-3
CDR3nt: TGTGCCAGCAGCACTTTGGCCAACGAAAAACTGTTTTTT
CDR3aa: CASSTLANEKLFF

abundance: NA
j_gene: TRBJ2-7
d_gene: NA
v_gene: TRBV19
CDR3nt: TGTGCCAGTACCCCCACACGGGCCCCCCACTACGAGCAGTACTTC
CDR3aa: CASTPTRAPHYEQYF

abundance: few
j_gene: TRBJ1-1
d_gene: NA
v_gene: TRBV6-5
CDR3nt: TGTGCCAGCAGTTTAACCGGGCGGTTGGACACTGAAGCTTTCTTT
CDR3aa: CASSLTGRLDTEAFF

abundance: NA
j_gene: TRBJ2-4
d_gene: TRBD2
v_gene: TRBV20-1
CDR3nt: TGCAGTGCTCCCGGCGGGCTAGCGGGGGGGCCGGACATTCAGTACTTC
CDR3aa: CSAPGGLAGGPDIQYF

abundance: NA
j_gene: TRBJ2-1
d_gene: TRBD2
v_gene: TRBV27
CDR3nt: TGTGCCAGCAGTCATGGACGGGGGGGAACCAATGAGCAGTTCTTC
CDR3aa: CASSHGRGGTNEQFF

abundance: few
j_gene: TRBJ2-3
d_gene: TRBD2
v_gene: TRBV12-3/TRBV12-4
CDR3nt: TGTGCCAGCAGTCCCAGGTTAACTAGCGGGGTTGGAGATACGCAGTATTTT
CDR3aa: CASSPRLTSGVGDTQYF

abundance: NA
j_gene: TRBJ1-2
d_gene: TRBD1
v_gene: TRBV4-3
CDR3nt: TGCGCCAGCAGCCAAGATCCGGACAGGCGGCTTTATGGCTACACCTTC
CDR3aa: CASSQDPDRRLYGYTF